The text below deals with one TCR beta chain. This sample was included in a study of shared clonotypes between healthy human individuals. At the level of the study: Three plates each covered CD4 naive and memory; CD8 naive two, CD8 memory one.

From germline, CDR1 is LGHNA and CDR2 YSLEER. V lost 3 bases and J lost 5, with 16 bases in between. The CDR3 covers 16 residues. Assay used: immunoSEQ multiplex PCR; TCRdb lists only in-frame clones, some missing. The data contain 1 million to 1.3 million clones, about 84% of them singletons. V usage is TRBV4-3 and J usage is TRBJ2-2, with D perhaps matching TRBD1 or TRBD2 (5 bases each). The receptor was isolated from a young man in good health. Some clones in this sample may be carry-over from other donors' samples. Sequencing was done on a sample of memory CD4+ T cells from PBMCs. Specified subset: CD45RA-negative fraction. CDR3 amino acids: CASSQEAQGRTGELFF. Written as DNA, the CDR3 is TGCGCCAGCAGCCAGGAGGCGCAGGGTCGGACCGGGGAGCTGTTTTTT.